The rows below give T cell receptor beta chains drawn from one sample of a study of blood T cell repertoires in COVID-19. Method: immunoSEQ multiplex PCR; TCRdb's copy keeps in-frame clones and lacks some. This table has 90,000 to 130,000 clones, 80% to 90% appearing once. Sequencing was carried out using peripheral blood. These receptors all stem from a woman aged 60-75 years with acute or convalescent COVID-19. Both conserved end residues are part of each CDR3. Each record gives: J gene, V gene, clone size, D gene, CDR3 protein, CDR3 DNA. A D gene is named only where the DNA matches it firmly. Some rows mark clone size as missing; the rest say once, few, many or name a class of expanded clone.

J gene: TRBJ1-6; V gene: TRBV5-1; clone size: -; D gene: -; CDR3 protein: CASSLAGEKGSPLHF; CDR3 DNA: TGCGCCAGCAGCTTGGCCGGCGAAAAGGGGTCACCCCTCCACTTT
J gene: TRBJ2-4; V gene: TRBV3-1/TRBV3-2; clone size: -; D gene: -; CDR3 protein: CASSHQLGIRGIQYF; CDR3 DNA: TGTGCCAGCAGCCATCAGCTGGGGATTCGGGGCATTCAGTACTTC
J gene: TRBJ1-6; V gene: TRBV3-1/TRBV3-2; clone size: -; D gene: -; CDR3 protein: CASSQDPGGNSPLHF; CDR3 DNA: TGTGCCAGCAGCCAAGATCCCGGGGGGAATTCACCCCTCCACTTT
J gene: TRBJ1-2; V gene: TRBV29-1; clone size: -; D gene: -; CDR3 protein: CSGSGDYGYTF; CDR3 DNA: TGCAGCGGGTCAGGGGACTATGGCTACACCTTC
J gene: TRBJ2-3; V gene: TRBV4-2; clone size: -; D gene: -; CDR3 protein: CASSQDSTDTQYF; CDR3 DNA: TGTGCCAGCAGCCAAGACTCCACAGATACGCAGTATTTT
J gene: TRBJ1-4; V gene: TRBV6-5; clone size: -; D gene: TRBD1; CDR3 protein: CASSRGQTNEKLFF; CDR3 DNA: TGTGCCAGCAGTAGGGGGCAGACTAATGAAAAACTGTTTTTT
J gene: TRBJ2-1; V gene: TRBV3-1/TRBV3-2; clone size: -; D gene: TRBD2; CDR3 protein: CASSQEARLAAYNEQFF; CDR3 DNA: TGTGCCAGCAGCCAAGAGGCCAGACTAGCGGCGTACAATGAGCAGTTCTTC
J gene: TRBJ2-7; V gene: TRBV4-2; clone size: -; D gene: -; CDR3 protein: CASSQRLVHEQYF; CDR3 DNA: TGTGCCAGCAGCCAAAGACTAGTTCACGAGCAGTACTTC
J gene: TRBJ1-2; V gene: TRBV30; clone size: -; D gene: -; CDR3 protein: CAWSVVGYGYTF; CDR3 DNA: TGTGCCTGGAGTGTAGTCGGCTATGGCTACACCTTC
J gene: TRBJ1-2; V gene: TRBV5-1; clone size: -; D gene: -; CDR3 protein: CASSLGTEYGYTF; CDR3 DNA: TGCGCCAGCAGCTTGGGGACAGAGTATGGCTACACCTTC
J gene: TRBJ1-2; V gene: TRBV29-1; clone size: few; D gene: -; CDR3 protein: CSGDDRPGNYGYTF; CDR3 DNA: TGCAGCGGCGACGACAGGCCAGGGAACTATGGCTACACCTTC
J gene: TRBJ1-1; V gene: TRBV7-9; clone size: -; D gene: -; CDR3 protein: CASSLGLLNTEAFF; CDR3 DNA: TGTGCCAGCAGCTTAGGGCTTCTGAACACTGAAGCTTTCTTT
J gene: TRBJ2-3; V gene: TRBV24-1; clone size: once; D gene: -; CDR3 protein: CATSDRRGRADTQYF; CDR3 DNA: TGTGCCACCAGTGATAGGAGGGGTCGGGCAGATACGCAGTATTTT
J gene: TRBJ2-1; V gene: TRBV30; clone size: -; D gene: -; CDR3 protein: CAWGKKQGDEQFF; CDR3 DNA: TGTGCCTGGGGTAAAAAACAAGGGGATGAGCAGTTCTTC
J gene: TRBJ1-6; V gene: TRBV6-5; clone size: once; D gene: TRBD1; CDR3 protein: CASSYPRQGALTPLHF; CDR3 DNA: TGTGCCAGCAGTTACCCTCGACAGGGGGCCTTGACACCCCTCCACTTT
J gene: TRBJ1-1; V gene: TRBV6-2/TRBV6-3; clone size: -; D gene: TRBD1; CDR3 protein: CASSYVLGTGENTEAFF; CDR3 DNA: TGTGCCAGCAGTTACGTATTGGGGACAGGGGAAAACACTGAAGCTTTCTTT
J gene: TRBJ2-7; V gene: TRBV4-3; clone size: -; D gene: TRBD2; CDR3 protein: CASSSGGKQYF; CDR3 DNA: TGCGCCAGCAGTTCGGGGGGGAAGCAGTACTTC
J gene: TRBJ2-1; V gene: TRBV9; clone size: -; D gene: TRBD2; CDR3 protein: CASSSGGQRYNEQFF; CDR3 DNA: TGTGCCAGCTCGAGCGGGGGGCAGCGATACAATGAGCAGTTCTTC
J gene: TRBJ2-7; V gene: TRBV10-3; clone size: once; D gene: -; CDR3 protein: CAISDSPRGSYEQYF; CDR3 DNA: TGTGCCATCAGTGACTCTCCAAGGGGAAGCTACGAGCAGTACTTC
J gene: TRBJ2-5; V gene: TRBV30; clone size: -; D gene: TRBD1; CDR3 protein: CAWSSTGGVETQYF; CDR3 DNA: TGTGCCTGGAGCTCCACAGGGGGCGTTGAGACCCAGTACTTC
J gene: TRBJ2-2; V gene: TRBV5-1; clone size: -; D gene: -; CDR3 protein: CASSLVRYTGELFF; CDR3 DNA: TGCGCCAGCAGCTTGGTTCGGTACACCGGGGAGCTGTTTTTT
J gene: TRBJ1-6; V gene: TRBV4-3; clone size: -; D gene: -; CDR3 protein: CASSQEAGTYSPLHF; CDR3 DNA: TGCGCCAGCAGCCAAGAGGCGGGGACGTATTCACCCCTCCACTTT
J gene: TRBJ1-4; V gene: TRBV6-6; clone size: -; D gene: -; CDR3 protein: CASSSTYNEKLFF; CDR3 DNA: TGTGCCAGCAGTTCCACATATAATGAAAAACTGTTTTTT
J gene: TRBJ2-5; V gene: TRBV6-5; clone size: -; D gene: -; CDR3 protein: CASSWASRETQYF; CDR3 DNA: TGTGCCAGCTCCTGGGCCTCCAGAGAGACCCAGTACTTC
J gene: TRBJ2-3; V gene: TRBV3-1/TRBV3-2; clone size: once; D gene: TRBD2; CDR3 protein: CASSPGLARTDTQYF; CDR3 DNA: TGTGCCAGCAGCCCGGGACTAGCCCGGACAGATACGCAGTATTTT
J gene: TRBJ1-2; V gene: TRBV7-2; clone size: few; D gene: -; CDR3 protein: CASSLTTHGGRDYGYTF; CDR3 DNA: TGTGCCAGCAGCTTAACAACCCACGGGGGGCGCGACTATGGCTACACCTTC
J gene: TRBJ1-5; V gene: TRBV30; clone size: -; D gene: -; CDR3 protein: CAWSAGNLNSRSQHF; CDR3 DNA: TGTGCCTGGAGTGCCGGTAATCTGAATTCCCGGTCCCAGCATTTT
J gene: TRBJ1-1; V gene: TRBV29-1; clone size: -; D gene: -; CDR3 protein: CSTREDMNTEAFF; CDR3 DNA: TGCAGCACCCGCGAGGACATGAACACTGAAGCTTTCTTT
J gene: TRBJ1-1; V gene: TRBV6-5; clone size: -; D gene: -; CDR3 protein: CASSSQDTEAFF; CDR3 DNA: TGTGCCAGCAGTTCACAGGACACTGAAGCTTTCTTT
J gene: TRBJ1-2; V gene: TRBV30; clone size: -; D gene: -; CDR3 protein: CAWSLGGTNGGYTF; CDR3 DNA: TGTGCCTGGAGTTTAGGTGGGACAAACGGTGGCTACACCTTC
J gene: TRBJ2-5; V gene: TRBV9; clone size: -; D gene: -; CDR3 protein: CASSPRLTGAQETQYF; CDR3 DNA: TGTGCCAGCAGCCCGAGGTTGACAGGCGCCCAAGAGACCCAGTACTTC
J gene: TRBJ1-2; V gene: TRBV2; clone size: few; D gene: -; CDR3 protein: CASSDRSDYGYTF; CDR3 DNA: TGTGCCAGCAGCGACAGATCGGACTATGGCTACACCTTC
J gene: TRBJ1-1; V gene: TRBV28; clone size: -; D gene: -; CDR3 protein: CASKTGGGTEAFF; CDR3 DNA: TGTGCCAGCAAAACAGGCGGGGGCACTGAAGCTTTCTTT
J gene: TRBJ1-2; V gene: TRBV2; clone size: -; D gene: TRBD1; CDR3 protein: CASREGTGSGYTF; CDR3 DNA: TGTGCCAGCAGGGAGGGGACAGGGAGTGGCTACACCTTC
J gene: TRBJ1-2; V gene: TRBV6-6; clone size: -; D gene: -; CDR3 protein: CASIQAGGYTF; CDR3 DNA: TGTGCCAGCATTCAGGCGGGGGGCTACACCTTC
J gene: TRBJ2-7; V gene: TRBV3-1/TRBV3-2; clone size: many; D gene: -; CDR3 protein: CASSHPSSYEQYF; CDR3 DNA: TGTGCCAGCAGCCACCCCAGCTCCTACGAGCAGTACTTC
J gene: TRBJ1-3; V gene: TRBV7-2; clone size: -; D gene: -; CDR3 protein: CASSSQGIGNTIYF; CDR3 DNA: TGTGCCAGCAGCTCACAGGGTATTGGAAACACCATATATTTT
J gene: TRBJ1-1; V gene: TRBV6-1; clone size: -; D gene: TRBD1; CDR3 protein: CASSDRDRDEAFF; CDR3 DNA: TGTGCCAGCAGTGACCGTGACAGGGACGAAGCTTTCTTT
J gene: TRBJ2-2; V gene: TRBV11-2; clone size: -; D gene: TRBD2; CDR3 protein: CASSFLAGGNTGELFF; CDR3 DNA: TGTGCCAGCAGCTTCCTGGCGGGGGGGAACACCGGGGAGCTGTTTTTT
J gene: TRBJ1-4; V gene: TRBV9; clone size: -; D gene: TRBD1; CDR3 protein: CASSVETGGEKLFF; CDR3 DNA: TGTGCCAGCAGCGTAGAAACAGGGGGGGAAAAACTGTTTTTT
J gene: TRBJ1-1; V gene: TRBV7-8; clone size: -; D gene: TRBD1; CDR3 protein: CASSMPWTGYESGTEAFF; CDR3 DNA: TGTGCCAGCAGCATGCCCTGGACAGGGTATGAGTCGGGCACTGAAGCTTTCTTT
J gene: TRBJ1-2; V gene: TRBV4-3; clone size: -; D gene: TRBD1; CDR3 protein: CASSQDLGRGGYTF; CDR3 DNA: TGCGCCAGCAGCCAAGATCTGGGCAGGGGGGGCTACACCTTC
J gene: TRBJ2-7; V gene: TRBV7-7; clone size: -; D gene: -; CDR3 protein: CASSSQEGPGYEQYF; CDR3 DNA: TGTGCTAGCAGCTCGCAGGAGGGACCAGGCTACGAGCAGTACTTC
J gene: TRBJ2-7; V gene: TRBV4-3; clone size: -; D gene: TRBD2; CDR3 protein: CASSQETSGGLEQYF; CDR3 DNA: TGCGCCAGCAGCCAAGAAACTAGCGGGGGTTTGGAGCAGTACTTC
J gene: TRBJ2-7; V gene: TRBV6-5; clone size: -; D gene: -; CDR3 protein: CASSLVGAYEQYF; CDR3 DNA: TGTGCCAGCAGTTTAGTGGGGGCATACGAGCAGTACTTC
J gene: TRBJ2-3; V gene: TRBV30; clone size: -; D gene: TRBD1; CDR3 protein: CAWNRDRGTDTQYF; CDR3 DNA: TGTGCCTGGAACCGGGACAGGGGCACAGATACGCAGTATTTT
J gene: TRBJ2-6; V gene: TRBV7-2; clone size: once; D gene: -; CDR3 protein: CASKRVSGANVLTF; CDR3 DNA: TGTGCCAGCAAGAGGGTCTCTGGGGCCAACGTCCTGACTTTC
J gene: TRBJ1-1; V gene: TRBV2; clone size: -; D gene: -; CDR3 protein: CASSERGSEAFF; CDR3 DNA: TGTGCCAGCAGTGAACGGGGATCTGAAGCTTTCTTT
J gene: TRBJ1-5; V gene: TRBV4-3; clone size: -; D gene: TRBD1; CDR3 protein: CASSQEPGTGGDQPQHF; CDR3 DNA: TGCGCCAGCAGCCAAGAACCCGGGACAGGGGGCGATCAGCCCCAGCATTTT
J gene: TRBJ2-2; V gene: TRBV11-2; clone size: -; D gene: -; CDR3 protein: CASSGQTNTGELFF; CDR3 DNA: TGTGCCAGCAGCGGACAAACGAACACCGGGGAGCTGTTTTTT
J gene: TRBJ1-5; V gene: TRBV11-2; clone size: -; D gene: -; CDR3 protein: CASSSITGFYQPQHF; CDR3 DNA: TGTGCCAGCAGCTCCATAACAGGTTTTTATCAGCCCCAGCATTTT